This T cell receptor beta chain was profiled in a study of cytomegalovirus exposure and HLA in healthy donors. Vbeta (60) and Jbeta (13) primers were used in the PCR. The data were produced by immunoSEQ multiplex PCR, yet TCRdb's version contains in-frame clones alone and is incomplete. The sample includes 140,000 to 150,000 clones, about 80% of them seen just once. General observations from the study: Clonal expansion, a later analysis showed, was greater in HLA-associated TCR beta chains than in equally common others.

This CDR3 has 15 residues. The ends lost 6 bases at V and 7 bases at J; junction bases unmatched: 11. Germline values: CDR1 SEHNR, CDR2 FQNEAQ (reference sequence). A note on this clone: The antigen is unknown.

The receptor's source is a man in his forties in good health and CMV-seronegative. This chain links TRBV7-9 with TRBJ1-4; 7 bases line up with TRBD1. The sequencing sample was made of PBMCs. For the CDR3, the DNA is TGTGCCAGCAGTTTCTCCGACAGGGTTGTTGAAAAACTGTTTTTT. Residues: CASSFSDRVVEKLFF.